This paragraph reports one T cell receptor beta chain. Method: immunoSEQ multiplex PCR; TCRdb's copy keeps in-frame clones and lacks some. The table includes 600,000 to 900,000 clones, 75% to 90% detected once. The sample belongs to a study of shared T cell receptors in the human thymus. Trimming removed 1 base at V and 2 bases at J, with 9 bases between. CDR1 is LNHNV, CDR2 YYDKDF, per germline (reference sequence). This CDR3 has 15 residues. A further study also used this sample, focusing on human thymus T cells. That source reports: Corrective cardiac surgery supplied the resected thymus tissue. The related literature has documented a marked overlap of thymic repertoires among unrelated individuals.

This chain uses TRBV15 with TRBJ1-3; no reliable D call. Input material: thymocytes. This receptor was identified in a girl under three years old with a congenital heart defect. The CDR3 is CATSRVRVAGNTIYF. The CDR3, as DNA: TGTGCCACCAGCAGAGTTCGGGTGGCTGGAAACACCATATATTTT. Full variable domain (remainder filled in from reference TRBV15 and TRBJ1-3): DAMVIQNPRYQVTQFGKPVTLSCSQTLNHNVMYWYQQKSSQAPKLLFHYYDKDFNNEADTPDNFQSRRPNTSFCFLDIRSPGLGDTAMYLCATSRVRVAGNTIYFGEGSWLTVV.